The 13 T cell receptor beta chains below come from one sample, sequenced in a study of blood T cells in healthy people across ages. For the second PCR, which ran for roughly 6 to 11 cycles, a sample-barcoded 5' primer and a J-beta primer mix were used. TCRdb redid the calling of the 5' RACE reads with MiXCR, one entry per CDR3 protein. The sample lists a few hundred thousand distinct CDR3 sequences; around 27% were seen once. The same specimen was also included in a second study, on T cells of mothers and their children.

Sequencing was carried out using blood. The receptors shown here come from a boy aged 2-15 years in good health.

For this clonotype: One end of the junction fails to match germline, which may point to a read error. Written as DNA, the CDR3 is TGTGCCAGTAGCGGCGGGAGTCTCTTTAGCACAGCTACGCAGTATTTT. It specifies CASSGGSLFSTATQYF. The chain carries TRBV19 and TRBJ2-3, with 7 positions matching TRBD2. The germline V gene encodes CDR1 LNHDA and CDR2 SQIVND (reference sequence). This CDR3 has 16 residues.

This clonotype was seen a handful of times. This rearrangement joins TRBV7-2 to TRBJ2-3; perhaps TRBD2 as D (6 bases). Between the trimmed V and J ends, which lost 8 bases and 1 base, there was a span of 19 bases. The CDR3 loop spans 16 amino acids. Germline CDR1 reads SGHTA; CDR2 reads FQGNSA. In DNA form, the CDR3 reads TGTGCCAGCGCTAATATCCTGTCTAGCGGCACAGATACGCAGTATTTT. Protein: CASANILSSGTDTQYF.

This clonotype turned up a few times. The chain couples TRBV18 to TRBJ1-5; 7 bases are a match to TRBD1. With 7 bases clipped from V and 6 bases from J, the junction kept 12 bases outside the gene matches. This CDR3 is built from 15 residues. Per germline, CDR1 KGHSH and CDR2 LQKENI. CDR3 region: CASLLDGQVGQPQHF. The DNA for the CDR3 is TGTGCCAGCTTACTGGACGGACAGGTGGGTCAGCCCCAGCATTTT.

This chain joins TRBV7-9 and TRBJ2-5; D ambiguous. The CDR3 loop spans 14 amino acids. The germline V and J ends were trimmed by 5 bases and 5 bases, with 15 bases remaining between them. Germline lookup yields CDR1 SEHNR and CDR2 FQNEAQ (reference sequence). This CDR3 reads CASSHPPQFETQYF. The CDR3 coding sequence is TGTGCCAGCAGCCATCCCCCCCAGTTTGAGACCCAGTACTTC.

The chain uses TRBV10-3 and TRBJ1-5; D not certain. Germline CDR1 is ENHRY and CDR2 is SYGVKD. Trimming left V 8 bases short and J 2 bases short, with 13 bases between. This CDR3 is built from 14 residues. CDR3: CAISAANGNQPQHF. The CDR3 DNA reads TGTGCCATCTCGGCGGCCAACGGCAATCAGCCCCAGCATTTT.

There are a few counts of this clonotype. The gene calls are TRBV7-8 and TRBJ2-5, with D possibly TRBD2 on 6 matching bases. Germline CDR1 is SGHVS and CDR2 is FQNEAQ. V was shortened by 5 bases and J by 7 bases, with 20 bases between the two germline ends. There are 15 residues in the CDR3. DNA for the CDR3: TGTGCCAGCAGCCCCGCTGGGGGGAGACGGGCGACCCAGTACTTC. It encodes CASSPAGGRRATQYF.

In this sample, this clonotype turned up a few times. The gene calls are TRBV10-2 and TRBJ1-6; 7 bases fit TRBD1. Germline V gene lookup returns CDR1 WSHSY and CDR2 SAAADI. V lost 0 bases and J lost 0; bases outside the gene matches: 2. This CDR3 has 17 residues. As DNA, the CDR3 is TGCGCCAGCAGTGAGTCGACAGGGAGCTCCTATAATTCACCCCTCCACTTT. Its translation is CASSESTGSSYNSPLHF.

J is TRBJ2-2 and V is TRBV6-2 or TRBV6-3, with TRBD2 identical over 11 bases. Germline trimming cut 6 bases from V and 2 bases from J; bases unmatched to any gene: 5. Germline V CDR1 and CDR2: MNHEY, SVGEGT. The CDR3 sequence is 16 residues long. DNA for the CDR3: TGTGCCAGCAGGCCTACTAGCGGGAGAAACACCGGGGAGCTGTTTTTT. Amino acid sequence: CASRPTSGRNTGELFF.

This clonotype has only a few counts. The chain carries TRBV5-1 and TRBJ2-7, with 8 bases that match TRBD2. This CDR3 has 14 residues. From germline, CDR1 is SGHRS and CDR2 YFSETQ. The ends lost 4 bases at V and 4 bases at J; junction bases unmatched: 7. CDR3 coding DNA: TGCGCCAGCAGCGATCTTACTAGCGGATACGAGCAGTACTTC. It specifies CASSDLTSGYEQYF.

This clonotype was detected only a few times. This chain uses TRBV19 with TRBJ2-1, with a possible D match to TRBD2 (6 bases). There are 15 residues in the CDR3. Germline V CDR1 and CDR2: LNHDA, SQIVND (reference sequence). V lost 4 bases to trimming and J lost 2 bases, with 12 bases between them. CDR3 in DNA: TGTGCCAGTAGTACCGCCCGCGGGGCCTACAATGAGCAGTTCTTC. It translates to CASSTARGAYNEQFF.

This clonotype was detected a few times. CDR3 loop: CSARDSRGLQTQYF. CDR3 sequence (DNA): TGCAGTGCTAGAGATAGCAGGGGGCTACAGACCCAGTACTTC. The chain carries TRBV20-1 and TRBJ2-5, with 8 bases aligning to TRBD1. The V gene's germline CDR1 is DFQATT and CDR2 SNEGSKA (reference sequence). The length of the CDR3 is 14 residues. V lost 0 bases, J lost 6 bases, and 6 bases stayed unmatched.

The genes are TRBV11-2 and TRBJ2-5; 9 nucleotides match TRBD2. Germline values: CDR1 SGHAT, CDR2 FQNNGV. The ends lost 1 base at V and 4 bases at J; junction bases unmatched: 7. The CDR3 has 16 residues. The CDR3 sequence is CASSLGSSGAVETQYF. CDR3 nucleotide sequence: TGTGCCAGCAGCTTAGGGTCTAGCGGGGCCGTAGAGACCCAGTACTTC.

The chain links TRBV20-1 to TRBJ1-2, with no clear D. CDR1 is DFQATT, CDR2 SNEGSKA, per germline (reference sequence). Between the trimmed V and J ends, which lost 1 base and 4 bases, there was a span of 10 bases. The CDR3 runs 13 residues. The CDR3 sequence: CSARVEQPYGYTF. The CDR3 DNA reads TGCAGTGCTAGAGTGGAACAGCCCTATGGCTACACCTTC.